The 9 T cell receptor beta chains in this list originate from one sample, sequenced in a study of blood T cell repertoires in COVID-19. Profiling relied on immunoSEQ multiplex PCR, and the TCRdb table lists in-frame clones only, not all of them. The table includes more than 300,000 clones, roughly nine tenths detected once. The specimen sequenced was PBMCs or T cells enriched from blood (not recorded which). These receptor sequences come from a woman under 40 who had recovered from COVID-19.

This chain links TRBV18 with TRBJ1-1; D is uncertain. Germline lookup yields CDR1 KGHSH and CDR2 LQKENI. This CDR3 is built from 16 residues. Trimming removed 1 base from V and 1 base from J, with 13 bases in between. The CDR3 bases are TGTGCCAGCTCACCACGGGAGGCGTTGCGGAACACTGAAGCTTTCTTT. This codes for CASSPREALRNTEAFF.

About this clone: Other nucleotide sequences in the sample specify the same CDR3. V is TRBV28 and J is TRBJ1-5; D gene uncertain. The CDR3 length is 15 residues. Germline-derived CDR1 and CDR2 are MDHEN and SYDVKM. Deletions cut 1 base from V and 2 bases from J, with 9 bases between. CDR3 sequence: CASSLSGLGNQPQHF. The CDR3 bases are TGTGCCAGCAGTTTATCCGGTCTCGGCAATCAGCCCCAGCATTTT.

This chain joins TRBV5-5 and TRBJ1-3, with TRBD1 matching over 7 bases. The V segment lost 2 bases and the J segment 2 bases; nucleotides outside the gene matches: 1. The V gene's germline CDR1 is SGHKS and CDR2 YYEKEE (reference sequence). The CDR3 is 14 residues long. The CDR3 here is CASSLQGTGNTIYF. The CDR3 DNA sequence: TGTGCCAGCAGCTTACAGGGGACTGGAAACACCATATATTTT.

The chain joins TRBV19 to TRBJ2-7, with 8 bases that match TRBD2. This CDR3 comprises 16 residues. Germline V gene data show CDR1 as LNHDA and CDR2 as SQIVND (reference sequence). The J segment lost 3 bases and the V segment lost 0 bases, leaving 7 bases of the junction unmatched. The CDR3 nucleotides are TGTGCCAGTAGTATAGATGCCACGGGAGGGGGCTACGAGCAGTACTTC. This codes for CASSIDATGGGYEQYF.

The V call is TRBV30, the J call TRBJ1-4, with D unclear. V was shortened by 2 bases and J by 8 bases, with 12 bases between the two germline ends. This CDR3 has 13 residues. Germline CDR1 GTSNPN, CDR2 SVGIG (reference sequence). Written as DNA, the CDR3 is TGTGCCTGGAGTCGGTCAGCGAGCGAAAAACTGTTTTTT. This encodes CAWSRSASEKLFF.

J is TRBJ2-7 and V is TRBV15; D possibly corresponds to TRBD1 (5 bases). Germline V gene sequence: CDR1 LNHNV, CDR2 YYDKDF (reference sequence). CDR3 length: 13 residues. Trimming pared 4 bases from V and 3 bases from J, leaving 10 bases between. The CDR3 is CATSTGILYEQYF. Written as DNA, the CDR3 is TGTGCCACCAGCACAGGGATTCTCTACGAGCAGTACTTC.

The chain uses TRBV5-8 and TRBJ2-7; a weak D match, TRBD1 (6 bases). The germline V gene encodes CDR1 SGHTS and CDR2 YDEGEE. V lost 6 bases to trimming and J lost 6 bases, with 13 bases between them. This CDR3 is built from 12 residues. CDR3 loop: CASTYRVGEQYF. The CDR3 DNA follows: TGTGCCAGCACTTACAGGGTAGGCGAGCAGTACTTC.

The rearrangement links TRBV28 to TRBJ2-1, with 10 bases lining up with TRBD2. CDR1 is MDHEN, CDR2 SYDVKM, per germline. Germline trimming cut 6 bases from V and 9 bases from J; bases unmatched to any gene: 8. The CDR3 is 14 amino acids. The CDR3: CASRTGTSVGEQFF. CDR3 bases: TGTGCCAGCAGGACCGGGACTAGCGTTGGTGAGCAGTTCTTC.

V and J are TRBV11-3 and TRBJ2-2, with no clear D. With 0 bases removed from V and 4 bases from J, the gap between germline ends came to 3 bases. CDR1 and CDR2 from the germline V gene are SGHNT and YENEEA. The CDR3 runs to 13 residues. The CDR3 nucleotides read TGTGCCAGCAGCTTAGATCTCACCGGGGAGCTGTTTTTT. It encodes CASSLDLTGELFF. The complete variable domain, with remaining parts taken from reference TRBV11-3 and TRBJ2-2, reads EAGVVQSPRYKIIEKKQPVAFWCNPISGHNTLYWYLQNLGQGPELLIRYENEEAVDDSQLPKDRFSAERLKGVDSTLKIQPAELGDSAVYLCASSLDLTGELFFGEGSRLTVL.